This T cell receptor beta chain appears in the sequencing data of a study of radiation and T cells in renal cell carcinoma. The method was immunoSEQ multiplex PCR; TCRdb's version includes in-frame clones alone and lacks a portion of them. The sample shows around 75,000 clones, around 76% of them seen only once. Unmatched junction bases numbered 7, after V lost 5 bases and J lost 4 bases. The germline CDR1 and CDR2 sequences are SGHTA and FQGNSA. The CDR3 extends over 15 amino acids. Time point given: blood 2 weeks post-SBRT. Regarding treatment: 15 Gy SBRT to primary tumor, nephrectomy 4 weeks later. Radiation-treated patients gave blood at baseline, week 2 and week 4.

The rearrangement uses TRBV7-2 and TRBJ2-7, with 11 bases lining up with TRBD2. The source is a man in his 60s with renal cell carcinoma. Material: blood, obtained from a patient whose treatment included radiotherapy and nephrectomy. Here the CDR3 DNA reads TGTGCCAGCAGCGCCACTAGCGGGAGCGGGTACGAGCAGTACTTC. It translates to CASSATSGSGYEQYF.